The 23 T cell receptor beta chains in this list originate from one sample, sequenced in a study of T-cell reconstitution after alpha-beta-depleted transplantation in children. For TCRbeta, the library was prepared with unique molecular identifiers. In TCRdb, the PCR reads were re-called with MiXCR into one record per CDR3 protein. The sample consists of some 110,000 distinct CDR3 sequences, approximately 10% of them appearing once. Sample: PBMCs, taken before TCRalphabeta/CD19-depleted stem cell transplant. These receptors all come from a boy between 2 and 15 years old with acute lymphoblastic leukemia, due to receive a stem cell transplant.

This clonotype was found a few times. The CDR3 nucleotides read TGCAGTGCTCGGCAGGGTGCAGGAAACACCATATATTTT. Translating gives CSARQGAGNTIYF. This rearrangement joins TRBV20-1 to TRBJ1-3, with a possible D match to TRBD1 (5 bases). This CDR3 has 13 amino acids. The germline CDR1 and CDR2 sequences are DFQATT and SNEGSKA (reference sequence). V was cut by 5 bases and J by 4 bases, with 12 bases left in between.

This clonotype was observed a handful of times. The CDR3 protein is CASSLQLGGNTEAFF. The DNA of the CDR3 is TGTGCCAGCAGTTTACAGTTAGGGGGGAACACTGAAGCTTTCTTT. The genes are TRBV12-3 or TRBV12-4 and TRBJ1-1; maybe TRBD1 (6 bases). Between the trimmed V and J ends, which lost 2 bases and 1 base, there was a span of 11 bases. The CDR3 contains 15 residues.

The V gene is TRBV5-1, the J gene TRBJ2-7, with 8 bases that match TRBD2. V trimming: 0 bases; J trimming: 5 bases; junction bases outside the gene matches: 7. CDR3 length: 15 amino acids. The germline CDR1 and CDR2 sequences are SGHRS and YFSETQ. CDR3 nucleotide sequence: TGCGCCAGCAGCTTGGAAGTAGCGGGATCGGACGAGCAGTACTTC. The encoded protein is CASSLEVAGSDEQYF.

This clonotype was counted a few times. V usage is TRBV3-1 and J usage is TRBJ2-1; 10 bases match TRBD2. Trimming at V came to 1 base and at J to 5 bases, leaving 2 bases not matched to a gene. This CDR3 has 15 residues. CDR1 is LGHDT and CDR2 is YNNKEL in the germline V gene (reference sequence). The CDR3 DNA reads TGTGCCAGCAGCCAAGCGGGACTAGCGAACAATGAGCAGTTCTTC. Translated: CASSQAGLANNEQFF.

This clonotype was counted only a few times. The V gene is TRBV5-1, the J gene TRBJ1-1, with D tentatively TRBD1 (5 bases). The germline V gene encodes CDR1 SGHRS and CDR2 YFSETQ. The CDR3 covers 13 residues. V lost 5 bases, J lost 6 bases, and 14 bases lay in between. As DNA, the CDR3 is TGCGCCAGCAGAGGGGACGATTCTGCTGAAGCTTTCTTT. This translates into CASRGDDSAEAFF.

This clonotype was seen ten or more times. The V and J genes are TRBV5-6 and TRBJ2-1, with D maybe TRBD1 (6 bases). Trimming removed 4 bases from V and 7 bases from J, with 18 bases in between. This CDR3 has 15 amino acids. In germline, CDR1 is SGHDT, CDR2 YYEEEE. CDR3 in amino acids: CASSPDRPKVNEQFF. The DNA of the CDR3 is TGTGCCAGCAGCCCGGACAGACCTAAGGTGAATGAGCAGTTCTTC.

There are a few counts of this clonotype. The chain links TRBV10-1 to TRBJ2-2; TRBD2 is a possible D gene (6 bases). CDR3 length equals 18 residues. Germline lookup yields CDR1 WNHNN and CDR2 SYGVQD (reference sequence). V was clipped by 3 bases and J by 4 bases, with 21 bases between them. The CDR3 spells CASSENLAVPAGTGELFF. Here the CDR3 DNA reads TGCGCCAGCAGTGAAAATTTAGCGGTCCCGGCGGGCACCGGGGAGCTGTTTTTT.

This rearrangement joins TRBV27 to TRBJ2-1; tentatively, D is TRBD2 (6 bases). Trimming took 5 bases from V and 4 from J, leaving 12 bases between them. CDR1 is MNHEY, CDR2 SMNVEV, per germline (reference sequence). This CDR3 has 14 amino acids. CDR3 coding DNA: TGTGCCAGCAGTCGCGGGACCTTTTACAATGAGCAGTTCTTC. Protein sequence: CASSRGTFYNEQFF.

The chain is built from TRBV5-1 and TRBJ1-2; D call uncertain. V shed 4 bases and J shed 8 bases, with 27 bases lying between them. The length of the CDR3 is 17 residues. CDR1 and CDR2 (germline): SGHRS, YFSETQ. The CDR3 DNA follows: TGCGCCAGCAGCAAAGGAGAAAAGGCCTCGAAGAACAAAGGCTACACCTTC. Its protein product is CASSKGEKASKNKGYTF.

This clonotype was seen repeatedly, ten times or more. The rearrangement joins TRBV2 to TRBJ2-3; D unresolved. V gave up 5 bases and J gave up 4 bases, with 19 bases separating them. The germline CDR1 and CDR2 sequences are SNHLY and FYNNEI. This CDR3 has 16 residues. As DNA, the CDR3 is TGTGCCAGCAGTCTCTCCCGGCCTCCCCTCTCAGATACGCAGTATTTT. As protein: CASSLSRPPLSDTQYF. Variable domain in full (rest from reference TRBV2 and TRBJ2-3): EPEVTQTPSHQVTQMGQEVILRCVPISNHLYFYWYRQILGQKVEFLVSFYNNEISEKSEIFDDQFSVERPDGSNFTLKIRSTKLEDSAMYFCASSLSRPPLSDTQYFGPGTRLTVL.

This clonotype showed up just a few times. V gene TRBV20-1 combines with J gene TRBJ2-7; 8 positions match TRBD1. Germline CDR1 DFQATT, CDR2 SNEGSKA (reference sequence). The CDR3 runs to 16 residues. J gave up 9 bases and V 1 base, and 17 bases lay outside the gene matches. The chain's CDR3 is CSARADRARNVRAQYF. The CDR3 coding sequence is TGCAGTGCTAGAGCGGACAGGGCCAGGAATGTGAGGGCGCAGTACTTC.

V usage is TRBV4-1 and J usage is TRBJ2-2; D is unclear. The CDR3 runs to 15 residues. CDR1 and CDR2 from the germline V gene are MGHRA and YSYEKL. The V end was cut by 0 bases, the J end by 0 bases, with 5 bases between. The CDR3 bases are TGCGCCAGCAGCCAAGACGCGGCGAACACCGGGGAGCTGTTTTTT. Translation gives CASSQDAANTGELFF.

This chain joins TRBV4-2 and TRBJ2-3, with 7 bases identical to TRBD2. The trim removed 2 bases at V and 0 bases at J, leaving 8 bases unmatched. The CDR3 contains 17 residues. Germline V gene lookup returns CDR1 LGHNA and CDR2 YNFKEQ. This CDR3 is CASSQRARRESTDTQYF. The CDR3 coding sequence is TGTGCCAGCAGCCAAAGGGCCAGGCGGGAGAGCACAGATACGCAGTATTTT.

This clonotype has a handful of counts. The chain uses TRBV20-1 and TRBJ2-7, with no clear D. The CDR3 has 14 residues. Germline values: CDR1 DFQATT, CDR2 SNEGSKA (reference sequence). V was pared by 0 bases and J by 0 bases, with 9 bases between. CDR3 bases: TGCAGTGCTAGAGATATGGTTAGCTCCTACGAGCAGTACTTC. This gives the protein CSARDMVSSYEQYF.

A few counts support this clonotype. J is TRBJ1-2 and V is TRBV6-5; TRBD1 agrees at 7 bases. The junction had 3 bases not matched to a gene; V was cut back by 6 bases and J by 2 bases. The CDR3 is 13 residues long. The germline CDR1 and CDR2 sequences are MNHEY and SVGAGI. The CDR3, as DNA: TGTGCCAGCAGGGGACAGCAAAACTATGGCTACACCTTC. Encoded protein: CASRGQQNYGYTF.

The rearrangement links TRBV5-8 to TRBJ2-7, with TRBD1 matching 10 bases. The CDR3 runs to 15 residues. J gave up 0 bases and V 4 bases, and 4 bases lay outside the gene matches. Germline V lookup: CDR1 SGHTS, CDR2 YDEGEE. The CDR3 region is CASSPGTGVSYEQYF. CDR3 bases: TGTGCCAGCAGCCCTGGGACAGGGGTCTCCTACGAGCAGTACTTC.

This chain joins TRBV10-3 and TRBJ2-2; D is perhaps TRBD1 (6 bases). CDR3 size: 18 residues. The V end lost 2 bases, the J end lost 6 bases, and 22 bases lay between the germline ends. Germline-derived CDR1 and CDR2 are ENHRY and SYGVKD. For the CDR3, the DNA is TGTGCCATCAGTGAGGGAATCACAGGGCATGATTCCGCCGGGGAGCTGTTTTTT. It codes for CAISEGITGHDSAGELFF.

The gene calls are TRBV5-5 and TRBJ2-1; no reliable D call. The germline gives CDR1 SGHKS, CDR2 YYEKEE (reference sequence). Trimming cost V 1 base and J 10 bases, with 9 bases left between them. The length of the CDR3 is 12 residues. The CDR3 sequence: CASSLFIPEQFF. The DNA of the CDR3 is TGTGCCAGCAGCTTGTTCATTCCCGAGCAGTTCTTC.

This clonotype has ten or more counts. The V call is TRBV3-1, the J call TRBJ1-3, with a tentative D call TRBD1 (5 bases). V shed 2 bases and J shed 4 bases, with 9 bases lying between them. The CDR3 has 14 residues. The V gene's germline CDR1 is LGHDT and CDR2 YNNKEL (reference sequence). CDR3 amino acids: CASSQLGPGNTIYF. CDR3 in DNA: TGTGCCAGCAGCCAATTGGGGCCCGGAAACACCATATATTTT. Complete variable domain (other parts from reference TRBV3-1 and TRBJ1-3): DTAVSQTPKYLVTQMGNDKSIKCEQNLGHDTMYWYKQDSKKFLKIMFSYNNKELIINETVPNRFSPKSPDKAHLNLHINSLELGDSAVYFCASSQLGPGNTIYFGEGSWLTVV.

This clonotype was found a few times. The CDR3 reads CASSLAQAGLETQYF. The CDR3 region has the DNA TGTGCCAGCAGCTTGGCCCAGGCGGGCCTGGAGACCCAGTACTTC. The V call is TRBV5-5, the J call TRBJ2-5, with D tentatively TRBD2 (5 bases). V was trimmed by 0 bases and J by 5 bases, leaving 14 bases between them. There are 15 residues in the CDR3. The germline CDR1 and CDR2 sequences are SGHKS and YYEKEE (reference sequence). The whole variable domain, filled in from reference TRBV5-5 and TRBJ2-5, reads DAGVTQSPTHLIKTRGQQVTLRCSPISGHKSVSWYQQVLGQGPQFIFQYYEKEERGRGNFPDRFSARQFPNYSSELNVNALLLGDSALYLCASSLAQAGLETQYFGPGTRLLVL.

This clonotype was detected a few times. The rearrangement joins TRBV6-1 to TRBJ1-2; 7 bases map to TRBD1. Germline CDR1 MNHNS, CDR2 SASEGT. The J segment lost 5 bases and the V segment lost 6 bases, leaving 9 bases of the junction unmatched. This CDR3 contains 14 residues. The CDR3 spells CASRAGGPSYGYTF. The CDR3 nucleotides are TGTGCCAGCAGGGCAGGGGGTCCTAGTTATGGCTACACCTTC.

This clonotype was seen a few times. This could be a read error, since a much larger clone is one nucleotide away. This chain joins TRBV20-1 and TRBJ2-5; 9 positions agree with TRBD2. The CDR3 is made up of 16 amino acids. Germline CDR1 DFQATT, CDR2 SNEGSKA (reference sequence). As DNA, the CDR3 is TGCTGCGTCGCGGGAGGGCCAGTATTTACCAAAGAGACCCAGTACTTC. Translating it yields CCVAGGPVFTKETQYF.

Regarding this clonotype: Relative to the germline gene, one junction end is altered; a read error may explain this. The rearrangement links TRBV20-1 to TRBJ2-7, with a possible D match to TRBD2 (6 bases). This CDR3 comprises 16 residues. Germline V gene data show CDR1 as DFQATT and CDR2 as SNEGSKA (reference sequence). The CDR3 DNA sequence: TGCTGTGCTAGAGATATCCGGCTAGCGAGTTCCTACGAGCAGTACTTC. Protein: CCARDIRLASSYEQYF.